The present T cell receptor (beta chain) was sequenced within a study of CD8+CD57+ T cells in acquired aplastic anemia. About the research overall: Recorded DNA amounts for sorted CD4+ and CD8+ cells had an average of around 3.4 ug.

By flow cytometry, patients selected for sequencing had shown an expansion of CD8+CD57+ cells. This clonotype was detected ten times or more. From germline, CDR1 is SNHLY and CDR2 FYNNEI. This CDR3 comprises 12 residues. V was cut by 6 bases and J by 2 bases, with 6 bases left in between. CDR3 and TCR beta VDJ profiling relied on genomic DNA as the template. TCRdb re-called the reads through MiXCR, storing one row per CDR3 protein. Among roughly 500,000 distinct CDR3 sequences listed, under 40% were seen once. Sequencing was performed on sorted CD4+, CD8+, or CD8+CD57+ T cells (not recorded which) from PBMCs. The rearrangement joins TRBV2 to TRBJ2-3, with D perhaps TRBD2 (5 bases). The clonotype was recovered from a human donor with aplastic anemia. CDR3 DNA sequence: TGTGCCAGCAGACTAGTCACAGATACGCAGTATTTT. Its translation is CASRLVTDTQYF.